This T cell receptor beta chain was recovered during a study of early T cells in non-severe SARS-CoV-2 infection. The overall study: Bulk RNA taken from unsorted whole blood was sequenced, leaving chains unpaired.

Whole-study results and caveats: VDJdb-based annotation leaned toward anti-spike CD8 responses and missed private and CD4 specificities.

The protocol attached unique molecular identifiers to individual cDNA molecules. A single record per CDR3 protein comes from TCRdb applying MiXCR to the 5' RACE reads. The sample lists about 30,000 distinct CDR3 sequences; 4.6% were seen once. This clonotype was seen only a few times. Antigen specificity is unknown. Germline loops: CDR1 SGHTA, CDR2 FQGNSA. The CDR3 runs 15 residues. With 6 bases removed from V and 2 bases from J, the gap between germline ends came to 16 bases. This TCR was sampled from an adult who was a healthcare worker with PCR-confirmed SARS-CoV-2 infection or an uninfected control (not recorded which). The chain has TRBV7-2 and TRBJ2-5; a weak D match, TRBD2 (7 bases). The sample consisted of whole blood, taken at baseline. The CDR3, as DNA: TGTGCCAGCAGACGCGGGGGCCACCCTCAAGAGACCCAGTACTTC. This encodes CASRRGGHPQETQYF.